This T cell receptor beta chain was found in a study of T-cell memory formation after mild COVID-19. Study-level information: Largely donor-specific TCR clusters were found. The study, taken as a whole, reports: That cross-reactive memory joined was suggested by some responding clones appearing in pre-infection memory.

About this clonotype itself: Its antigen is unidentified.

V was pared by 4 bases and J by 6 bases, with 20 bases between. CDR1 and CDR2 (germline): SGDLS, YYNGEE. The CDR3 covers 16 residues. After 5'RACE with constant-segment primers, TCR alpha and TCR beta cDNA libraries carrying sample barcodes and UMIs were obtained. MiXCR, run by TCRdb on the 5' RACE reads, gives a single entry per CDR3 protein. Of 470,000 or so distinct CDR3 sequences detected, nearly 25% appear once; the ten largest clones hold around an eighth. Sequencing input: PBMCs or a T cell subset sorted from them (not recorded which). This rearrangement joins TRBV9 to TRBJ2-1; no firm D call. The sequence came from an adult woman who had mild COVID-19 (a few samples of this study predate the infection). Cell type and time point are not known. This chain's CDR3 is CASSPQAATWVNEQFF. CDR3 in DNA: TGTGCCAGCAGCCCCCAGGCCGCGACATGGGTCAATGAGCAGTTCTTC. The full variable domain, rest sourced from reference TRBV9 and TRBJ2-1, is DSGVTQTPKHLITATGQRVTLRCSPRSGDLSVYWYQQSLDQGLQFLIQYYNGEERAKGNILERFSAQQFPDLHSELNLSSLELGDSALYFCASSPQAATWVNEQFFGPGTRLTVL.